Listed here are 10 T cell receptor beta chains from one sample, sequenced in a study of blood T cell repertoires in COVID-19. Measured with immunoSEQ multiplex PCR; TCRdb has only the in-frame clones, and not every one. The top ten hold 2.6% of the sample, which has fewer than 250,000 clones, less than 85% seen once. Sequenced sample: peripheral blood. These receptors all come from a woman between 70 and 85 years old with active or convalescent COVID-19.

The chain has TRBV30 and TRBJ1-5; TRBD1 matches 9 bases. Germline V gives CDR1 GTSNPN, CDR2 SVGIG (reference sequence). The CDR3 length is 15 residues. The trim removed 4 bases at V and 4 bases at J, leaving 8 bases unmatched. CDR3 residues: CAWTPGDRDNQPQHF. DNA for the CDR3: TGTGCCTGGACTCCTGGGGACAGGGATAATCAGCCCCAGCATTTT.

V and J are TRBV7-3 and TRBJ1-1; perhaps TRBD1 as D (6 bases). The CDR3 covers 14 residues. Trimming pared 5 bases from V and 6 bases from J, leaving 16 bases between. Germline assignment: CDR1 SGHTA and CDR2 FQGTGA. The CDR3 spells CASSPTGPQAEAFF. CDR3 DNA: TGTGCCAGCAGCCCCACAGGGCCGCAGGCTGAAGCTTTCTTT.

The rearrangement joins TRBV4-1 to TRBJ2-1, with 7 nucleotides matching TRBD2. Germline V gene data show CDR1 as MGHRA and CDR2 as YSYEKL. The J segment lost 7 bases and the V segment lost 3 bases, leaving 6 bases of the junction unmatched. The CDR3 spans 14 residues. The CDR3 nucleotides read TGCGCCAGCAGCCAGCCATTAGCGGGTAATGAGCAGTTCTTC. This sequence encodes CASSQPLAGNEQFF.

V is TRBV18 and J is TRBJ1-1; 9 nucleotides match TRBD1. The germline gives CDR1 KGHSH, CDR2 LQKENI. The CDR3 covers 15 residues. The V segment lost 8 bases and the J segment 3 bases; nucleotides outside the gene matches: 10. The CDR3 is CASTNRGRGDTEAFF. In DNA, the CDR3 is TGTGCCAGCACGAACAGGGGGCGCGGGGACACTGAAGCTTTCTTT. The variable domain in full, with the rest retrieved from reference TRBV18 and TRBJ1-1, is NAGVMQNPRHLVRRRGQEARLRCSPMKGHSHVYWYRQLPEEGLKFMVYLQKENIIDESGMPKERFSAEFPKEGPSILRIQQVVRGDSAAYFCASTNRGRGDTEAFFGQGTRLTVV.

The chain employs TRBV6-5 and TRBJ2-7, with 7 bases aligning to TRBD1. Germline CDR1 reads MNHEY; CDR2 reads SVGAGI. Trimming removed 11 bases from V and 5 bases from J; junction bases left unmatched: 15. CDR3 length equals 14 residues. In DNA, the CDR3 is TGTGCCGTAAGGGTACGGGGACAGAAGAACGAGCAGTACTTC. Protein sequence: CAVRVRGQKNEQYF.

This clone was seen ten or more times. The CDR3 DNA sequence: TGTGCCAGCAGCGTGGGGGGACAGTCCGAGGGGCAGTACTTC. Residues: CASSVGGQSEGQYF. The chain is built from TRBV9 and TRBJ2-7; possibly TRBD1 for D (7 bases). The CDR3 totals 14 residues. With 2 bases removed from V and 9 bases from J, the gap between germline ends came to 18 bases. The germline gives CDR1 SGDLS, CDR2 YYNGEE.

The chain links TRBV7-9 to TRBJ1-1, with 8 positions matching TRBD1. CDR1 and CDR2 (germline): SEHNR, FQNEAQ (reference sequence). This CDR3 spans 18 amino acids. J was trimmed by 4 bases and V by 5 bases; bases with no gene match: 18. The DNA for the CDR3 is TGTGCCAGCAGCCCAGGGTCCCTCAGGGGGCTACAGGGCACTGAAGCTTTCTTT. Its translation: CASSPGSLRGLQGTEAFF.

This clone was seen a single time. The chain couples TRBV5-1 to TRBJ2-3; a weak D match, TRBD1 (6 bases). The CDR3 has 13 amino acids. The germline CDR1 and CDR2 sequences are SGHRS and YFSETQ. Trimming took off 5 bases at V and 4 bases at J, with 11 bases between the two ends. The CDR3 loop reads CASRTGSADTQYF. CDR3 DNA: TGCGCCAGCAGGACAGGTTCCGCAGATACGCAGTATTTT.

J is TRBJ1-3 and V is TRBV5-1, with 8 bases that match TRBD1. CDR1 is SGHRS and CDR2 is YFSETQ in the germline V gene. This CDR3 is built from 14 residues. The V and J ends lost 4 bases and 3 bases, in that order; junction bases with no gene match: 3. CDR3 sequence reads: CASSATGDGNTIYF. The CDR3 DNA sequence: TGCGCCAGCAGCGCGACAGGGGATGGAAACACCATATATTTT.

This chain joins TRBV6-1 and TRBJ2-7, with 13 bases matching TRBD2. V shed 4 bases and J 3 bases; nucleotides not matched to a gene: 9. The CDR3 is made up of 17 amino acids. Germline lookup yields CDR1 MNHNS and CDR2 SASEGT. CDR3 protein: CASSVRTSGSRGYEQYF. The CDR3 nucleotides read TGTGCCAGCAGTGTGAGGACTAGCGGGAGTAGAGGCTACGAGCAGTACTTC.